Listed below are T cell receptor beta chains from one sample, sequenced in a study of T cells after yellow fever vaccination. MiXCR, applied by TCRdb to the 5' RACE reads, yields one record per CDR3 protein. The table shows about 320,000 distinct CDR3 sequences, with about 6.9% occurring only once. The sequenced sample was PBMCs, obtained about 49 days after the first yellow fever vaccination. Every receptor here comes from a man aged 18 to 30 who received the YFV17D yellow fever vaccine. Each CDR3 is given without its conserved first and last residue. Fields, in order: D gene, clone size, V gene, CDR3 protein. A D gene is named only where the DNA matches it firmly. Clone size appears in some rows only: once, few, many, or a class for an expanded clone.

. . TRBV5-4 ASSLGGGHSTDTQY
. . TRBV28 ASTPGGFYT
. . TRBV12-3/TRBV12-4 ASRLGDEQF
. . TRBV10-3 AISESSGLQPYGYT
TRBD1 many TRBV10-3 AISQGAEQPQH
TRBD2 many TRBV5-1 ASSHSGASEQF
. few TRBV7-8 ASSPAEDTVYGYT
. . TRBV6-2/TRBV6-3 ASSPSGRVPEYGYT
TRBD1 many TRBV6-1 ASSPGTGGIYGYT
. . TRBV30 AWSDDRTNYGYT
TRBD1 . TRBV20-1 SAREGQAYGYT
. . TRBV25-1 ASSEYGGIQETQY
. . TRBV7-9 ASSRIRDGETQY
. . TRBV30 AWMPGDTQY
TRBD2 . TRBV6-5 ASSYGASGRETQY
TRBD1 few TRBV28 ASSPTGAWGTEAF
. few TRBV2 ARQNGDTQY
. many TRBV12-3/TRBV12-4 ASILRHLGGELF
. few TRBV29-1 SVAGVMDQAQY
. many TRBV12-3/TRBV12-4 ASSSMNQPQH
TRBD2 few TRBV20-1 SAKALERGGDEQY
TRBD2 few TRBV20-1 SAVATSGVNTGELF
. . TRBV5-1 ASSLERNYNSPLH
. few TRBV14 ASSQVGRSTDTQY